This T cell receptor beta chain emerged from a study of human T cells and chemical hapten exposure. A note on this clonotype: The antigen remains unidentified.

Time point defined: patch test 2, 6 weeks after DPC sensitization. The treatment was: therapeutic diphenylcyclopropenone sensitization with weekly scalp DPC. Overall study results and limits: A positive correlation with patch test score was found for PT1 expanded TCR counts. Once DPC sensitization occurred, TCRs above 1 in 1000 frequency showed no change.

Trimming took 3 bases from V and 0 from J, leaving 19 bases between them. Germline V gives CDR1 MNHEY, CDR2 SMNVEV (reference sequence). The CDR3 is 18 amino acids. TCRdb independently ran MiXCR on the RACE reads; one entry per CDR3 protein. The table lists tens of thousands of distinct CDR3 sequences, 8% to 13% of them singletons. V usage is TRBV27 and J usage is TRBJ2-3, with D possibly TRBD2 on 6 matching bases. This TCR was sampled from a man in his forties or fifties with alopecia areata. Some clones in this sample may be carry-over from other donors' samples. This material consisted of whole blood, taken in connection with sensitization to the hapten diphenylcyclopropenone (DPC). The CDR3 DNA is TGTGCCAGCAGTTTCTACCCACCTCGACTAGTAAGCACAGATACGCAGTATTTT. Its protein is CASSFYPPRLVSTDTQYF.